This entry concerns a single T cell receptor (beta chain). This clonotype occurred a few times. Which antigen it targets is not known. No base-level quality is on record; no much larger clone is a single base apart. The data were produced on an Illumina HiSeq 1500. TCRdb reanalyzed the raw reads on its own, using fastp at Q25 for trimming and MiXCR for clone calling, and kept in-frame beta chains. For every CDR3 protein sequence, its rows merge into one entry that carries the most common genes and DNA. This sample gives fewer than 200,000 distinct CDR3 sequences in total; roughly 20% of them show up just once. The ten largest clones add up to less than 3.5% of the sample. The source of the sample is a study of T cell repertoires in cytomegalovirus infection (dated by TCRdb to the late 2010s). In terms of the full investigation: Donor HLA type was relevant to the analysis, because carriage of CMV infection together with the matching HLA type was indicated by public TCR beta signatures.

Points the paper makes about the study in general: The ex vivo response was dominated by HLA-C-restricted CMV-specific TCR beta clonotypes, which also provided the single most frequent clonotype in two of eight donors. In both this cohort and an independent cohort of 350 to 400 donors, the cumulative frequency of public TCR beta family members distinguished carriers of CMV infection plus the relevant HLA type.

The source is a human donor in good health (CMV status not recorded). Some clones in this sample may be carry-over from other donors' samples. What was sequenced was PBMCs.

The DNA reads as follows: TGTGCCTCCTCATCCGGGACAGGGTACTCGACAGGTTCACCCCTCCACTTT. The encoded protein is CASSSGTGYSTGSPLHF. The chain links TRBV27 with TRBJ1-6; 9 bases in between match TRBD1. Based on the germline V gene (reference sequence), the CDR1 and CDR2 sequences are MNHEY and SMNVEV. The CDR3 spans 17 residues, from the cysteine through the phenylalanine. Solely the CDR3 DNA is kept, with 51 bases framed from the first base. Ends trimmed: V by 11 bases, J by 9 bases; bases unmatched to a gene: 20.